The 32 T cell receptor beta chains reported below all come from one sample, sequenced in a study of blood T cell repertoires in COVID-19. Here immunoSEQ multiplex PCR was the method, and the copy in TCRdb shows in-frame clones only, minus some. The sample carries some 99,000 clones, about four fifths recorded once. The source material was peripheral blood. These receptor sequences come from a man in his 70s with acute or convalescent COVID-19.

The chain links TRBV9 to TRBJ2-5, with TRBD2 matching 11 bases. V dropped 0 bases and J dropped 2; count of bases not matched to a gene: 6. The CDR3 loop spans 17 amino acids. Germline values: CDR1 SGDLS, CDR2 YYNGEE. The CDR3 protein is CASSVGGTSGYQETQYF. Written as DNA, the CDR3 is TGTGCCAGCAGCGTAGGAGGGACTAGCGGTTATCAAGAGACCCAGTACTTC.

The chain couples TRBV3-1 (or the pseudogene TRBV3-2) to TRBJ2-1; tentative D call: TRBD2 (6 bases). Germline CDR1 LGHDT, CDR2 YNNKEL (reference sequence). The germline V and J ends were trimmed by 6 bases and 6 bases, with 15 bases remaining between them. The CDR3 loop spans 14 amino acids. CDR3 nucleotides: TGTGCCAGCAGGGCCGGGGGTTTGAGCAATGAGCAGTTCTTC. Its protein is CASRAGGLSNEQFF.

The V call is TRBV2, the J call TRBJ2-1; 11 bases line up with TRBD1. CDR1 and CDR2 from the germline V gene are SNHLY and FYNNEI. V trimming: 6 bases; J trimming: 9 bases; junction bases outside the gene matches: 7. This CDR3 contains 14 residues. The CDR3 here is CASSGGDRGSEQFF. Written as DNA, the CDR3 is TGTGCCAGCAGCGGCGGGGACAGGGGGAGTGAGCAGTTCTTC.

CDR3 region: CASSLGRGLRETQYF. The DNA for the CDR3 is TGCGCCAGCAGCTTGGGCAGGGGGCTTAGGGAGACCCAGTACTTC. The chain employs TRBV5-1 and TRBJ2-5; 8 bases map to TRBD1. CDR3 length equals 15 residues. From germline, CDR1 is SGHRS and CDR2 YFSETQ. Trimming took 0 bases from V and 5 from J; bases not matched to a gene: 6. Drawing the rest from reference TRBV5-1 and TRBJ2-5, the complete variable domain is KAGVTQTPRYLIKTRGQQVTLSCSPISGHRSVSWYQQTPGQGLQFLFEYFSETQRNKGNFPGRFSGRQFSNSRSEMNVSTLELGDSALYLCASSLGRGLRETQYFGPGTRLLVL.

By sample fraction, this clone is medium-sized (0.01 to 0.1%). The chain joins TRBV19 to TRBJ1-1; TRBD1 is a possible D gene (5 bases). Germline V gives CDR1 LNHDA, CDR2 SQIVND (reference sequence). The V end lost 4 bases, the J end lost 4 bases, and 10 bases lay between the germline ends. The CDR3 covers 13 residues. The DNA of the CDR3 is TGTGCCAGTAGTAGGAGGGGACTCACTGAAGCTTTCTTT. Protein product: CASSRRGLTEAFF.

V usage is TRBV24-1 and J usage is TRBJ1-2; D may be TRBD1 (6 bases). The CDR3 is 13 amino acids. The germline CDR1 and CDR2 sequences are KGHDR and SFDVKD. Trimming took 5 bases from V and 8 from J, leaving 14 bases between them. The CDR3 protein is CATSVGGALGYTF. The CDR3 DNA reads TGTGCCACCAGTGTAGGGGGTGCGCTGGGCTACACCTTC.

This clone was detected ten times or more. Other nucleotide sequences from this sample produce the same CDR3. The rearrangement links TRBV3-1 (or the pseudogene TRBV3-2) to TRBJ1-5, with D unresolved. This CDR3 is 13 amino acids long. Trimming took 0 bases from V and 5 from J, leaving 5 bases between them. Germline V gene lookup returns CDR1 LGHDT and CDR2 YNNKEL (reference sequence). CDR3 residues: CASSQDRDQPQHF. The CDR3 nucleotides are TGTGCCAGCAGCCAAGACCGGGATCAGCCCCAGCATTTT.

The chain has TRBV19 and TRBJ2-7; 13 nucleotides line up with TRBD2. The J segment lost 1 base and the V segment lost 8 bases, leaving 2 bases of the junction unmatched. This CDR3 has 14 residues. Germline V gene data show CDR1 as LNHDA and CDR2 as SQIVND (reference sequence). The CDR3 DNA sequence: TGTGCCAGTGCGACTAGCGGGGGGTCCTACGAGCAGTACTTC. Translation gives CASATSGGSYEQYF.

The chain links TRBV5-4 to TRBJ1-4; 7 bases are a match to TRBD1. The CDR3 runs to 14 residues. The germline CDR1 and CDR2 sequences are SGHNT and YYREEE (reference sequence). Trimming at V came to 5 bases and at J to 5 bases, leaving 6 bases not matched to a gene. For the CDR3, the DNA is TGTGCCAGCAGTCGGACAGGTCTAAATGAAAAACTGTTTTTT. Protein: CASSRTGLNEKLFF.

The chain is built from TRBV12-2 and TRBJ2-7; the listed D gene, TRBD2, was not tested against the DNA. TRBV12-2 is a listed pseudogene. The CDR3 runs to 17 residues. The CDR3 region has the DNA TGTGCAAGTCGCTTGGCCCTCGGACTAGCGGGACCCTACGAGCAGTACTTC. Residues: CASRLALGLAGPYEQYF.

The CDR3 sequence: CASSRSVVAGQAATDTQYF. The CDR3 coding sequence is TGCGCCAGCAGTCGCTCTGTAGTGGCTGGACAGGCCGCCACAGATACGCAGTATTTT. This sequence joins TRBV5-1 and TRBJ2-3; 7 positions match TRBD1. V shed 5 bases and J 2 bases; nucleotides not matched to a gene: 20. Germline CDR1 is SGHRS and CDR2 is YFSETQ. This CDR3 comprises 19 residues.

The J gene is TRBJ1-4, the V gene TRBV5-4; tentative D call: TRBD1 (6 bases). The CDR3 loop spans 16 amino acids. CDR1 is SGHNT, CDR2 YYREEE, per germline (reference sequence). V shed 2 bases and J shed 0 bases, with 11 bases lying between them. The CDR3 is CASSFRQVATNEKLFF. The CDR3 DNA sequence: TGTGCCAGCAGCTTCCGACAGGTGGCAACTAATGAAAAACTGTTTTTT.

The V call is TRBV5-1, the J call TRBJ1-1; D is undetermined. Per the germline V gene, CDR1 is SGHRS and CDR2 is YFSETQ. The CDR3 extends over 14 amino acids. V was trimmed by 5 bases and J by 4 bases, leaving 15 bases between them. CDR3 residues: CASSSLAGTTEAFF. The CDR3 nucleotides are TGCGCCAGCAGTTCCCTGGCAGGTACCACTGAAGCTTTCTTT.

The V and J genes are TRBV6-5 and TRBJ1-5; unclear D gene. The ends were cut back, 7 bases at V and 0 bases at J, with 13 bases in the middle. The CDR3 contains 15 residues. Per the germline V gene, CDR1 is MNHEY and CDR2 is SVGAGI. The CDR3 DNA reads TGTGCCAGCACGGACTCTCTTGATAGCAATCAGCCCCAGCATTTT. It specifies CASTDSLDSNQPQHF.

The chain employs TRBV14 and TRBJ2-1, with 7 bases fitting TRBD2. The CDR3 contains 16 residues. With 4 bases clipped from V and 4 bases from J, the junction kept 10 bases outside the gene matches. The germline CDR1 and CDR2 sequences are SGHDN and FVKESK. The CDR3 reads CASSPSRLAAYNEQFF. The CDR3 nucleotides read TGTGCCAGCAGCCCTAGTAGACTAGCAGCATACAATGAGCAGTTCTTC. Full variable domain (remainder filled in from reference TRBV14 and TRBJ2-1): EAGVTQFPSHSVIEKGQTVTLRCDPISGHDNLYWYRRVMGKEIKFLLHFVKESKQDESGMPNNRFLAERTGGTYSTLKVQPAELEDSGVYFCASSPSRLAAYNEQFFGPGTRLTVL.

The chain links TRBV9 to TRBJ2-7; 11 positions agree with TRBD2. Germline V lookup: CDR1 SGDLS, CDR2 YYNGEE. V was clipped by 3 bases and J by 5 bases; unmatched bases: 7. The CDR3 extends over 15 amino acids. CDR3 protein: CASSGSGRVLDEQYF. DNA for the CDR3: TGTGCCAGCAGCGGTAGCGGGAGGGTTTTGGACGAGCAGTACTTC.

This clone was detected many times. The V gene is TRBV6-6, the J gene TRBJ1-5; D is unclear. V shed 0 bases and J shed 7 bases, with 13 bases lying between them. The CDR3 spans 15 residues. The V gene's germline CDR1 is MNHNY and CDR2 SVGAGI (reference sequence). For the CDR3, the DNA is TGTGCCAGCAGTTACTCGAATGGGCCTGGGCAGCCCCAGCATTTT. Translating gives CASSYSNGPGQPQHF.

V and J are TRBV28 and TRBJ2-4; 13 bases match TRBD2. This CDR3 is 15 amino acids long. The germline V gene encodes CDR1 MDHEN and CDR2 SYDVKM. Trimming cost V 4 bases and J 9 bases; bases outside gene matches: 6. CDR3 amino acids: CASSSLAGGPVIQYF. For the CDR3, the DNA is TGTGCCAGCAGTTCACTAGCGGGAGGGCCGGTCATTCAGTACTTC.

Here the CDR3 reads CASSISGQALHF. The DNA of the CDR3 is TGTGCCAGTAGTATTTCGGGACAAGCCCTCCACTTT. The genes are TRBV19 and TRBJ1-6; D perhaps matches TRBD1 (6 bases). The CDR3 has 12 residues. Germline CDR1 and CDR2: LNHDA and SQIVND (reference sequence). The V end was cut by 3 bases, the J end by 14 bases, with 11 bases between.

The chain employs TRBV9 and TRBJ1-1; D might be TRBD1 (5 bases). V shed 4 bases and J shed 3 bases, with 10 bases lying between them. Germline CDR1 SGDLS, CDR2 YYNGEE. The CDR3 totals 13 residues. The CDR3 bases are TGTGCCAGCAGCCCCGGGGGGGACACTGAAGCTTTCTTT. Translation gives CASSPGGDTEAFF.

This clone appeared once. The rearrangement joins TRBV5-8 to TRBJ2-1, with 10 bases aligning to TRBD2. Germline CDR1 SGHTS, CDR2 YDEGEE. The junction had 8 bases not matched to a gene; V was cut back by 0 bases and J by 8 bases. CDR3 length: 16 amino acids. CDR3 nucleotide sequence: TGTGCCAGCAGCTTGGACGTAGCGGGAGGTTCATATGAGCAGTTCTTC. The encoded protein is CASSLDVAGGSYEQFF.

The chain carries TRBV5-1 and TRBJ1-1; weak D call: TRBD1 (5 bases). The germline gives CDR1 SGHRS, CDR2 YFSETQ. The V end lost 5 bases, the J end lost 2 bases, and 13 bases lay between the germline ends. The length of the CDR3 is 14 residues. In nucleotides, the CDR3 is TGCGCCAGCAGGGACCTTAGGGGCAACACTGAAGCTTTCTTT. Translating gives CASRDLRGNTEAFF.

This chain links TRBV4-1 with TRBJ1-2; D remains ambiguous. Deletions cut 1 base from V and 1 base from J, with 4 bases between. The CDR3 consists of 13 residues. CDR1 and CDR2 (germline): MGHRA, YSYEKL. As DNA, the CDR3 is TGCGCCAGCAGCCAAGTTAATAACTATGGCTACACCTTC. Protein sequence: CASSQVNNYGYTF.

The rearrangement joins TRBV6-6 to TRBJ2-5; 7 nucleotides agree with TRBD2. CDR1 is MNHNY, CDR2 SVGAGI, per germline (reference sequence). The CDR3 is 15 amino acids. V was clipped by 7 bases and J by 4 bases; unmatched bases: 12. The CDR3 spells CASTERSRGVETQYF. The DNA for the CDR3 is TGTGCCAGCACCGAGCGGAGCCGGGGGGTAGAGACCCAGTACTTC.

This clone was recorded a few times. The CDR3 region is CASTPRGDANTGELFF. The CDR3 DNA sequence: TGTGCCAGCACCCCCCGTGGAGACGCGAACACCGGGGAGCTGTTTTTT. V is TRBV9 and J is TRBJ2-2; no clear D gene. There are 16 residues in the CDR3. Deletions cut 6 bases from V and 0 bases from J, with 15 bases between. Germline values: CDR1 SGDLS, CDR2 YYNGEE.

J is TRBJ1-4 and V is TRBV2; the D is unclear. Trimming shortened V by 4 bases and J by 2 bases, and 8 bases separated the two germline ends. Per germline, CDR1 SNHLY and CDR2 FYNNEI. The CDR3 is made up of 14 amino acids. The CDR3 DNA is TGTGCCAGCAGTGCGGGGAGTACTAATGAAAAACTGTTTTTT. Translation: CASSAGSTNEKLFF.

This clone was seen more than once but under ten times. The chain links TRBV4-2 to TRBJ2-7; TRBD2 matches at 14 bases. V trimming: 3 bases; J trimming: 5 bases; junction bases outside the gene matches: 6. CDR3 length equals 16 residues. Germline-derived CDR1 and CDR2 are LGHNA and YNFKEQ. CDR3 in amino acids: CASSQGLAGEGNEQYF. In DNA form, the CDR3 reads TGTGCCAGCAGCCAGGGACTAGCGGGGGAGGGGAACGAGCAGTACTTC.

The CDR3 region is CASSLQQPGYTF. In DNA, the CDR3 is TGTGCCAGCAGTTTACAACAGCCTGGCTACACCTTC. V usage is TRBV28 and J usage is TRBJ1-2, with unresolved D. The germline V gene encodes CDR1 MDHEN and CDR2 SYDVKM. CDR3 length: 12 amino acids. V gave up 2 bases and J gave up 7 bases, with 8 bases separating them.

This clone was observed a handful of times. The V gene is TRBV2, the J gene TRBJ1-6; 9 bases match TRBD1. The germline gives CDR1 SNHLY, CDR2 FYNNEI. The V and J ends lost 5 bases and 9 bases, in that order; junction bases with no gene match: 8. This CDR3 region has 15 residues. CDR3: CASSKTQGAGSPLHF. For the CDR3, the DNA is TGTGCCAGCAGTAAGACACAGGGGGCGGGTTCACCCCTCCACTTT.

CDR3 protein: CASSPGLAGEPSYNEQFF. The CDR3 DNA follows: TGTGCCAGCAGCCCGGGACTAGCGGGAGAACCGTCCTACAATGAGCAGTTCTTC. The rearrangement uses TRBV7-8 and TRBJ2-1; 14 nucleotides match TRBD2. The V gene's germline CDR1 is SGHVS and CDR2 FQNEAQ. The V segment lost 5 bases and the J segment 1 base; nucleotides outside the gene matches: 7. The CDR3 runs 18 residues.

The gene calls are TRBV28 and TRBJ2-5; 8 bases match TRBD1. The V and J ends lost 5 bases and 5 bases, in that order; junction bases with no gene match: 4. CDR1 and CDR2 (germline): MDHEN, SYDVKM. The CDR3 runs to 13 residues. The CDR3 bases are TGTGCCAGCAGTGGACAGGGTAGGGAGACCCAGTACTTC. Amino acids: CASSGQGRETQYF.

Written as DNA, the CDR3 is TGTGCCAGCAGTTTAGGGAGGGTCAGGGCCTATGGCTACACCTTC. This sequence encodes CASSLGRVRAYGYTF. The V gene is TRBV28, the J gene TRBJ1-2; perhaps TRBD1 as D (5 bases). This CDR3 has 15 residues. Per the germline V gene, CDR1 is MDHEN and CDR2 is SYDVKM. The V end was cut by 2 bases, the J end by 4 bases, with 14 bases between.